This T cell receptor beta chain stems from a study of blood T cell repertoires in COVID-19 (dated by TCRdb to between 2020 and 2021). Describing the broader study: The collaborator samples originated in the United States, Italy and Spain and spanned the acute and convalescent phases of COVID-19. HLA class I and class II types, where available, came from metadata supplied by the sample provider rather than from assay-based typing. The material from the prospective study consisted of cDNA or gDNA derived from T cells, B-cell-depleted T cells, or PBMCs. The dataset comprised deeply sampled blood TCRbeta repertoires from subjects exposed to, actively infected with, or recovered from COVID-19. The repertoires were released in a freely available public database meant as a resource for research on the immune response to SARS-CoV-2. The samples were drawn from the first 160 participants of the ongoing ImmuneRACE study and from 1,254 subjects provided by 6 global collaborators. Nearly every sample came with metadata listing a de-identified subject ID, COVID-19 status, age in years and sex. The full study reports these points: Clinical and demographic metadata were provided uncurated, with the amount varying by source and participant.

TCRbeta CDR3 regions were amplified from genomic DNA by means of the immunoSEQ Assay, a bias-controlled multiplex PCR. From the authors' description of their analysis: The number of nucleated cells in each sample was estimated from the amplification of reference gene primers within the assay. Sequence reads were collapsed and filtered to measure the absolute abundance of every unique TCRbeta CDR3 rearrangement. Productive Simpson clonality was computed per sample as the square root of Simpson's diversity index over productive rearrangements. TCRdb took this table from immuneACCESS and kept in-frame rearrangements with V and J called. Such tables lack part of the clones; where checked against another copy, unresolved V genes explain under half of the gap, and the rest is unexplained. The D gene and trimming were derived from the DNA, and the V and J assignments and clone size from that table. The sample table holds about 240,000 clones, of which 83% were seen once. The ten largest clonotypes hold around 3.3% of the sample.

Note on this clone: Its antigen is currently not known. Base-call qualities are not available, and no considerably larger clone is one nucleotide away.

Participants in the prospective study were aged roughly 18 to 95 years, lived in some 24 United States geographic areas, and enrolled through a virtual design. To assign participants to cohorts, the prospective study relied on clinical history that participants themselves reported in a screening survey and a study questionnaire. A participant counted as exposed if, within 2 weeks of entering the study, that participant had been in contact with someone who had a PCR-confirmed or clinician-diagnosed COVID-19 case. Each participant in the prospective study had whole blood, serum and a nasopharyngeal or oropharyngeal swab collected by mobile phlebotomists. Additional blood draws and questionnaires over an approximately 2-month period could optionally be provided by prospective study participants. Blood samples from the prospective study were shipped frozen or at room temperature prior to DNA extraction.

The CDR3 sequence holds 14 residues, the cysteine and phenylalanine included. Kept here is only the CDR3 DNA, which spans 42 bases and is read in frame from base 1. CDR1 SGHNT and CDR2 YYREEE are derived from the germline V gene (reference sequence). V and J are truncated by 5 bases and 2 bases respectively, leaving an intervening sequence of 13 bases. This receptor was taken from a middle-aged woman who had been exposed to COVID-19. The rearranged chain carries TRBV5-4 and TRBJ2-5; TRBD2 is a possible D gene, resting on 6 matching bases. Sequencing used PBMCs or T cells enriched from blood (not recorded which). The bases read TGTGCCAGCAGGGAGAACCGGGGGCAAGAGACCCAGTACTTC. This codes for CASRENRGQETQYF. Reference TRBV5-4 and TRBJ2-5 genes cover what lies past the CDR3, so the full variable domain is ETGVTQSPTHLIKTRGQQVTLRCSSQSGHNTVSWYQQALGQGPQFIFQYYREEENGRGNFPPRFSGLQFPNYSSELNVNALELDDSALYLCASRENRGQETQYFGPGTRLLVL.